This T cell receptor beta chain was recovered during a study of blood T cell repertoires in COVID-19. Overall study: Collection of acute and convalescent COVID-19 samples took place in the United States, Italy and Spain. Nucleic acid was either cDNA or gDNA, and it came from T cells, B-cell-depleted T cells, or PBMCs.

In the original analysis: Reference gene primer amplification gave estimated nucleated cell counts. Sequencing was performed with immunoSEQ multiplex PCR; in TCRdb, only in-frame clones are kept and a portion is missing. V and J calls and clone size follow that table, whereas D and trimming were derived from the DNA. The sample consists of roughly 180,000 clones, roughly 80% of them appearing once. The junction had 3 bases not matched to a gene; V was cut back by 1 base and J by 2 bases. Germline-derived CDR1 and CDR2 are SGHVS and FNYEAQ. CDR3 length: 15 amino acids. This TCR was recovered from a human donor in a cohort sampled during active COVID-19. The sequenced sample consisted of peripheral blood. The V gene is TRBV7-6, the J gene TRBJ2-7, with 9 nucleotides matching TRBD2. The CDR3 nucleotides read TGTGCCAGCAGCTTAGGGCGGGGGGGCCCCTACGAGCAGTACTTC. Translating it yields CASSLGRGGPYEQYF.